The clone carrying this TCR beta chain has just a few counts. These data are taken from a study of blood T cell repertoires in COVID-19. Background on the study: Whether acute or convalescent, the COVID-19 samples came from the United States, Italy and Spain.

Ages ranged from about 18 to 89 years, with residence in 24 US areas. Categorization into cohorts depended on clinical history that participants reported. Per the authors' pipeline: Amplification from reference gene primers served as the basis for estimated nucleated cell counts. Some clones are missing from TCRdb's copy, which holds only in-frame ones; the method was immunoSEQ multiplex PCR. D and trimming come from the DNA, and the V and J calls and clone size come from that table. The top ten hold roughly 1.8% of the sample, which has about 480,000 clones, 70% to 90% seen once. This clonotype was sampled from a woman under 30 with acute COVID-19. Specimen: PBMCs or T cells enriched from blood (not recorded which).

CDR3 coding DNA: TGTGCCAGCAGTTTAGAGCACTATGGCTACACCTTC. Translating gives CASSLEHYGYTF. This chain connects TRBV12-3 or TRBV12-4 to TRBJ1-2; D is uncertain. V shed 1 base and J shed 3 bases, with 3 bases lying between them. The CDR3 runs to 12 residues.